This is a list of T cell receptor beta chains from one sample in a study of OX40 agonist ivuxolimab in advanced cancers. Assay: immunoSEQ multiplex PCR; the TCRdb copy retains only in-frame clones and omits some. The sample records approximately 35,000 clones, more than 70% being singletons. Sequenced material: CD4+ or CD8+ T cells sorted from blood, taken in a trial of the OX40 agonist ivuxolimab. Receptors were obtained from an adult with an advanced solid tumor such as melanoma, head and neck, liver or kidney cancer. The CDR3 runs from the conserved cysteine through the conserved F or W. The D gene is left open where the match is weak. Expanded clones are given a class, and other clones once, few, many or no size at all.

clone_size	v_call	j_call	d_call	cdr3_nt	cdr3_aa
once	TRBV15	TRBJ2-7	.	TGTGCCACCAGCATCGAGACGGGATCCTACGAGCAGTACTTC	CATSIETGSYEQYF
.	TRBV6-5	TRBJ2-5	.	TGTGCCAGCAGTTACGGAGGCAGTCAAGAGACCCAGTACTTC	CASSYGGSQETQYF
.	TRBV4-1	TRBJ2-7	TRBD2	TGCGCCAGCAGCCCTATCAACCAGGGAGGGGAGCAGTACTTC	CASSPINQGGEQYF
few	TRBV19	TRBJ1-6	.	TGTGCCAGTAGTATAGGAGTAAATTCACCCCTCCACTTT	CASSIGVNSPLHF
.	TRBV27	TRBJ2-3	.	TGTGCCAGCAGTTCCGCGGCCGGCCGGACGGATAACACAGATACGCAGTATTTT	CASSSAAGRTDNTDTQYF
.	TRBV27	TRBJ2-7	.	TGTGCCAGCAGTTTAGAACAGGCGGGTCCCTACGAGCAGTACTTC	CASSLEQAGPYEQYF
.	TRBV19	TRBJ2-7	TRBD2	TGTGCCAGTAGTATGGGAGGGAGGGCCTACGAGCAGTACTTC	CASSMGGRAYEQYF
once	TRBV4-2	TRBJ2-7	TRBD2	TGTGCCAGCAGCCCGGTACTAGCGGGGGAGACCTACGAGCAGTACTTC	CASSPVLAGETYEQYF
.	TRBV4-1	TRBJ1-2	TRBD1	TGCGCCAGCAGCCAAGTTAGGACAGGAGGTAACTATGGCTACACCTTC	CASSQVRTGGNYGYTF
.	TRBV5-5	TRBJ1-6	.	TGTGCCAGCAGCCAAGAGGGGTTCAGCAGGGCACCCCTCCACTTT	CASSQEGFSRAPLHF
.	TRBV27	TRBJ1-2	TRBD1	TGTGCCAGCATGACAGGGGGCCATGGCTACACCTTC	CASMTGGHGYTF
.	TRBV5-1	TRBJ2-3	TRBD2	TGCGCCAGCAGACCTGCAACGATGACTAGCTCCCCAGATACGCAGTATTTT	CASRPATMTSSPDTQYF
few	TRBV4-1	TRBJ1-5	TRBD1	TGCGCCAGCAGCATGGACAGGGGAAGACAGCCCCAGCATTTT	CASSMDRGRQPQHF
.	TRBV6-5	TRBJ1-1	.	TGTGCCAGCAGTTTCTGGACTGAGGGGAACACTGAAGCTTTCTTT	CASSFWTEGNTEAFF
.	TRBV7-3	TRBJ2-2	TRBD2	TGTGCCAGCAGCCAAACCTACCTAGCGGGGGCTTCGAACACCGGGGAGCTGTTTTTT	CASSQTYLAGASNTGELFF
.	TRBV4-1	TRBJ2-7	TRBD2	TGCGCCAGCAGCCAAGGGGCGGGAGGGTACGAGCAGTACTTC	CASSQGAGGYEQYF